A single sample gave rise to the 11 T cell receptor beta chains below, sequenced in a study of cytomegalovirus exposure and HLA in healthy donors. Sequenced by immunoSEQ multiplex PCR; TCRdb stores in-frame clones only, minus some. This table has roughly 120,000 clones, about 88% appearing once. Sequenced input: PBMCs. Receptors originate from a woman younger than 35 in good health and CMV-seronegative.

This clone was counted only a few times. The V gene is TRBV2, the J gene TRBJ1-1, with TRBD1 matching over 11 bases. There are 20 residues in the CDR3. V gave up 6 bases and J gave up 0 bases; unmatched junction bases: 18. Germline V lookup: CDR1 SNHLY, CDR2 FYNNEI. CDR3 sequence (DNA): TGTGCCAGCAGGGTTAGGCAGCGGACAGGGGGCGTATGGATGAACACTGAAGCTTTCTTT. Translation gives CASRVRQRTGGVWMNTEAFF.

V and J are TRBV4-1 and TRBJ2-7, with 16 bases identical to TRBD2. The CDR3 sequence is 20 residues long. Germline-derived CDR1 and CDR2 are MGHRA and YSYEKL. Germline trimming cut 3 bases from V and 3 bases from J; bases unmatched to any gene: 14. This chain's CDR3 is CASSHPLGTSGRARVYEQYF. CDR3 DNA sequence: TGCGCCAGCAGCCATCCCTTAGGGACTAGCGGGAGGGCACGTGTCTACGAGCAGTACTTC.

CDR3 region: CASSTSGSGWYTGELFF. The CDR3 DNA is TGCGCCAGCAGCACCAGCGGGAGTGGGTGGTACACCGGGGAGCTGTTTTTT. The V call is TRBV5-1, the J call TRBJ2-2; 8 bases are a match to TRBD2. After removal of 4 bases from V and 3 bases from J, the junction contained 11 bases not matched to a gene. Germline CDR1 reads SGHRS; CDR2 reads YFSETQ. The CDR3 runs to 17 residues. Full variable domain (remainder filled in from reference TRBV5-1 and TRBJ2-2): KAGVTQTPRYLIKTRGQQVTLSCSPISGHRSVSWYQQTPGQGLQFLFEYFSETQRNKGNFPGRFSGRQFSNSRSEMNVSTLELGDSALYLCASSTSGSGWYTGELFFGEGSRLTVL.

The CDR3 nucleotides read TGTGCCACCAGCAGTGTCTGGACAGGGGTCCAGCCCCAGCATTTT. Its protein is CATSSVWTGVQPQHF. The chain has TRBV15 and TRBJ1-5; TRBD1 agrees at 9 bases. The J segment lost 7 bases and the V segment lost 3 bases, leaving 7 bases of the junction unmatched. The CDR3 runs to 15 residues. Germline V gene sequence: CDR1 LNHNV, CDR2 YYDKDF (reference sequence).

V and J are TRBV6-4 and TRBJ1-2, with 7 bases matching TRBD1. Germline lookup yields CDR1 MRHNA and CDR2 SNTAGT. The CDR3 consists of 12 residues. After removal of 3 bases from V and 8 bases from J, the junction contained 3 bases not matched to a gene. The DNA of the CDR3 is TGTGCCAGCAGTGAAGGGGGCCTCGGCTACACCTTC. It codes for CASSEGGLGYTF.

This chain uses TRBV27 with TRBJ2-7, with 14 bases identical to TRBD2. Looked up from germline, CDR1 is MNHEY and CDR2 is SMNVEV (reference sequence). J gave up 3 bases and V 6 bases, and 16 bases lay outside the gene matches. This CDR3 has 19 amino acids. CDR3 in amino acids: CASSAGDRLAGGTHYEQYF. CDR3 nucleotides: TGTGCCAGCAGCGCAGGAGACCGACTAGCGGGGGGGACACACTACGAGCAGTACTTC.

CDR3 sequence reads: CASSLNEETQYF. The CDR3, as DNA: TGCGCCAGCAGCCTAAACGAAGAGACCCAGTACTTC. This chain uses TRBV5-1 with TRBJ2-5, with unresolved D. Per germline, CDR1 SGHRS and CDR2 YFSETQ. The V gene lost 4 bases and the J gene lost 3 bases, with 7 bases spanning the gap. The CDR3 covers 12 residues. Full variable domain (missing parts from reference TRBV5-1 and TRBJ2-5): KAGVTQTPRYLIKTRGQQVTLSCSPISGHRSVSWYQQTPGQGLQFLFEYFSETQRNKGNFPGRFSGRQFSNSRSEMNVSTLELGDSALYLCASSLNEETQYFGPGTRLLVL.

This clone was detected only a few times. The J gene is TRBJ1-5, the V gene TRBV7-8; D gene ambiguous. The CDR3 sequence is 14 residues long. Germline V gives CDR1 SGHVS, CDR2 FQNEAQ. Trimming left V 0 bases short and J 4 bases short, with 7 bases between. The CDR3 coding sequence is TGTGCCAGCAGCTTAGCATCCGGTAATCAGCCCCAGCATTTT. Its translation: CASSLASGNQPQHF.

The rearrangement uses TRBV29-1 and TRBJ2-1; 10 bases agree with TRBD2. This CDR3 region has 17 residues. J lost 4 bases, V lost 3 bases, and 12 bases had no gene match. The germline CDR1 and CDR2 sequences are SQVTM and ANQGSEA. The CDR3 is CSVEFGRTSGKYNEQFF. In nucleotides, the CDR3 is TGCAGCGTTGAGTTTGGACGAACTAGCGGGAAATACAATGAGCAGTTCTTC.

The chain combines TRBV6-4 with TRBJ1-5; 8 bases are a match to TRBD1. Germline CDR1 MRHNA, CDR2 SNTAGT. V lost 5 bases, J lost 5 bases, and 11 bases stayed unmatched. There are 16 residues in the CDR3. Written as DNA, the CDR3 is TGTGCCAGCAGTACTCCCCACAGGGGGAAACATCAGCCCCAGCATTTT. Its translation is CASSTPHRGKHQPQHF.

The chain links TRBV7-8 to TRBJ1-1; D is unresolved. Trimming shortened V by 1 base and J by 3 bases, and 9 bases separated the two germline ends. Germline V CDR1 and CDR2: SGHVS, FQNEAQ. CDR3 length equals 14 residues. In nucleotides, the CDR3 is TGTGCCAGCAGCTTAGTGAGAGGGTACACTGAAGCTTTCTTT. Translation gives CASSLVRGYTEAFF.